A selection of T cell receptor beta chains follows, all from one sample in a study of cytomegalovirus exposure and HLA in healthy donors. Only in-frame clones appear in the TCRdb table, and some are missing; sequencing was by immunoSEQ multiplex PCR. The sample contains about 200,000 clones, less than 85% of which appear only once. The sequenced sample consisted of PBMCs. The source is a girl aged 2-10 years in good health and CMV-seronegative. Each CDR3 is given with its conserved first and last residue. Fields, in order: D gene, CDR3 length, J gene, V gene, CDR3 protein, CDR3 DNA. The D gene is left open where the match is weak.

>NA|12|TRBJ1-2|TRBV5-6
CASSLDHEGYTF
TGTGCCAGCAGCTTGGACCACGAGGGCTACACCTTC
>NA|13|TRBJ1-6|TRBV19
CASHRDLGSPLHF
TGTGCCAGTCATAGGGACTTGGGTTCACCCCTCCACTTT
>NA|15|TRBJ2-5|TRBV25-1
CASSAPQEYQETQYF
TGTGCCAGCAGTGCCCCACAGGAGTACCAAGAGACCCAGTACTTC
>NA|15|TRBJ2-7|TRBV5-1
CASSSNTGPSYEQYF
TGCGCCAGCAGCTCGAATACAGGACCCTCCTACGAGCAGTACTTC
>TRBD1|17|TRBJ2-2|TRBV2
CASRRRTGDTNTGELFF
TGTGCCAGCAGGAGGCGGACAGGGGATACGAACACCGGGGAGCTGTTTTTT
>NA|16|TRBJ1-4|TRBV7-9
CASSLGLTERNEKLFF
TGTGCCAGCAGCTTAGGCCTGACAGAACGTAATGAAAAACTGTTTTTT
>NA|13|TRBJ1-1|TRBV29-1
CSVIPSGGTEAFF
TGCAGCGTAATCCCATCCGGGGGCACTGAAGCTTTCTTT
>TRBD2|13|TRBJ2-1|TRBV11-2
CASSLEAGAKQFF
TGTGCCAGCAGCTTAGAGGCGGGAGCTAAGCAGTTCTTC
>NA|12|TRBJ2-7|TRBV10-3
CAAGGQTYEQYF
TGTGCCGCCGGAGGACAGACCTACGAGCAGTACTTC
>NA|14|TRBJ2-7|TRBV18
CASSPTSGSYEQYF
TGTGCCAGCTCACCTACAAGCGGCTCCTACGAGCAGTACTTC
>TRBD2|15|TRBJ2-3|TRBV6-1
CASSGLTGGADTQYF
TGTGCCAGCAGTGGCCTGACCGGGGGGGCGGATACGCAGTATTTT
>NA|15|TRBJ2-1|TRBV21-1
CASSSRQGPYNEQFF
TGTGCCAGCAGCTCACGACAGGGGCCTTACAATGAGCAGTTCTTC
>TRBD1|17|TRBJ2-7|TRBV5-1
CASRKLKSDRAPYEQYF
TGCGCCAGCAGAAAACTTAAATCCGACAGGGCCCCCTACGAGCAGTACTTC
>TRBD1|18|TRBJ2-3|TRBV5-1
CASRSGVPTGGAADTQYF
TGCGCCAGCAGATCCGGGGTCCCGACAGGGGGCGCGGCAGATACGCAGTATTTT
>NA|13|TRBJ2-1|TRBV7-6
CASSPPMRDEQFF
TGTGCCAGCAGCCCCCCCATGAGGGATGAGCAGTTCTTC
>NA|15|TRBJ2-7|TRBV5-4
CASSFLDRSSYEQYF
TGTGCCAGCAGCTTCTTGGACAGAAGCTCCTACGAGCAGTACTTC
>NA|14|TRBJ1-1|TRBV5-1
CASSLGTGYTEAFF
TGCGCCAGCAGCTTGGGCACCGGTTACACTGAAGCTTTCTTT